The clone carrying this T cell receptor beta chain has just a few counts. What it binds is not known. One junction end does not reproduce the germline sequence, and a read error may be involved. The data stem from a study of blood T cells in healthy people across ages. Researchers isolated at least 7 million PBMCs per sample. Study-level results: While age rose, TCR beta diversity per million T cells dropped in a roughly linear way. As naive T cell percentage varied, TCR beta diversity correlated strongly with it.

The use of a sample-barcoded 5' primer and a J-beta primer mix characterized a second PCR of about 7 to 12 cycles. Every sample gave at least 2.5 million paired-end reads containing CDR3. Each CDR3 protein is one row after TCRdb ran MiXCR on the 5' RACE reads. The sample records 1.5 million to 2 million distinct CDR3 sequences, approximately 40% being singletons. The CDR3 totals 14 residues. Germline CDR1 and CDR2: MGHRA and YSYEKL. V gene TRBV4-1 combines with J gene TRBJ1-2; D may be TRBD1 (5 bases). Source material: blood. The TCR originated in a human donor in good health. CDR3 sequence: CASSEDMRGYGYTF. For the CDR3, the DNA is TGCGCCAGCAGCGAAGATATGAGGGGCTATGGCTACACCTTC.